These 14 T cell receptor beta chains were sequenced from one sample in a study of regulatory T cells in long-lasting Graves disease. Documented time point: persistent/refractory GD, antithyroid drugs over 5 years with positive TRAb. Scientists built the TCR library using RNA that was extracted from PBMCs. Combining iRepertoire HTBI primers with Arm-PCR of CDR3 regions, the authors built TCR beta libraries. MiXCR, run by TCRdb on the multiplex PCR reads, gives a single entry per CDR3 protein. The table has 350,000 to 500,000 distinct CDR3 sequences, about 21% seen once; the top ten hold 14%. This material consisted of peripheral blood mononuclear cells (PBMCs), taken when the disease was refractory, from a patient treated with antithyroid drugs. The receptors were gathered from a female donor with Graves disease.

This clonotype was recorded only once. J is TRBJ2-2 and V is TRBV6-1, with D possibly being TRBD1 (7 bases). The CDR3 covers 14 residues. Germline CDR1 is MNHNS and CDR2 is SASEGT. Trimming removed 7 bases from V and 4 bases from J, with 13 bases in between. The CDR3 bases are TGTGCCAGCAATCTCAGGGGGGCCACCGGGGAGCTGTTTTTT. As protein: CASNLRGATGELFF.

This chain joins TRBV20-1 and TRBJ2-3, with D maybe TRBD1 (6 bases). Germline CDR1 is DFQATT and CDR2 is SNEGSKA (reference sequence). V lost 7 bases, J lost 3 bases, and 23 bases lay in between. The CDR3 spans 16 residues. CDR3 amino acids: CSGLDLWTERTDTQYF. The CDR3 DNA reads as TGCAGTGGCCTGGACTTGTGGACAGAGAGGACAGATACGCAGTATTTT.

V gene TRBV6-2 or TRBV6-3 combines with J gene TRBJ2-7; 7 bases are shared with TRBD1. After removal of 2 bases from V and 0 bases from J, the junction contained 4 bases not matched to a gene. This CDR3 region has 15 residues. Germline V gene data show CDR1 as MNHEY and CDR2 as SVGEGT. Here the CDR3 DNA reads TGTGCCAGCAGTTACGGGAGACAGGGCTCCTACGAGCAGTACTTC. Translated, it gives CASSYGRQGSYEQYF.

The chain uses TRBV6-2 or TRBV6-3 and TRBJ2-1; 14 nucleotides match TRBD2. The CDR3 is made up of 16 amino acids. Germline V CDR1 and CDR2: MNHEY, SVGEGT. The junction had 6 bases not matched to a gene; V was cut back by 2 bases and J by 9 bases. The CDR3 is CASSYRGTSGRGEQFF. The CDR3, as DNA: TGTGCCAGCAGTTACCGCGGGACTAGCGGGAGAGGTGAGCAGTTCTTC.

The chain recombines TRBV7-3 with TRBJ2-3, with 9 bases aligning to TRBD2. Unmatched junction bases numbered 14, after V lost 4 bases and J lost 12 bases. This CDR3 contains 15 residues. Germline V gene data show CDR1 as SGHTA and CDR2 as FQGTGA. The CDR3, as DNA: TGTGCCAGCAGCTCGACGGGGTTAGCGGGAGAAAATCAGTATTTT. Translated, it gives CASSSTGLAGENQYF.

This clonotype was seen a few times. Given a much more abundant clone one base away, this may be a read error. This chain links TRBV6-2 or TRBV6-3 with TRBJ1-4; a possible D gene is TRBD1 (6 bases). The CDR3 runs to 19 residues. CDR1 is MNHEY and CDR2 is SVGEGT in the germline V gene. CDR3 nucleotide sequence: TGTGCCAGCAGCTTACGGCGGCCGAGGGGGTATGCAACTAGTGAAAAACTGTTTTTT. It is translated as CASSLRRPRGYATSEKLFF.

The CDR3 DNA follows: TGCAGTGCTAGAGATAAGGACAGGGTTGTTTTGTATGGCTACACCTTC. Its protein product is CSARDKDRVVLYGYTF. The chain combines TRBV20-1 with TRBJ1-2; 8 nucleotides align to TRBD1. V gave up 0 bases and J gave up 5 bases; unmatched junction bases: 11. CDR1 is DFQATT, CDR2 SNEGSKA, per germline (reference sequence). The CDR3 has 16 amino acids.

V gene TRBV3-1 combines with J gene TRBJ2-7; no reliable D call. V shed 2 bases and J shed 4 bases, with 3 bases lying between them. The CDR3 spans 11 residues. Germline V gene lookup returns CDR1 LGHDT and CDR2 YNNKEL (reference sequence). In DNA form, the CDR3 reads TGTGCCAGCAGCCAAAGGTACGAGCAGTACTTC. Its protein product is CASSQRYEQYF.

This chain uses TRBV11-3 with TRBJ1-6; D gene ambiguous. CDR3 size: 14 residues. The ends were cut back, 1 base at V and 7 bases at J, with 8 bases in the middle. Germline CDR1 reads SGHNT; CDR2 reads YENEEA. The CDR3 protein is CASSLVRANSPLHF. The CDR3 nucleotides are TGTGCCAGCAGCTTAGTGCGGGCCAATTCACCCCTCCACTTT.

The chain carries TRBV28 and TRBJ2-2, with no clear D. V dropped 3 bases and J dropped 0 bases, with 8 bases sitting between them. The CDR3 is made up of 15 amino acids. Germline V gene sequence: CDR1 MDHEN, CDR2 SYDVKM. The CDR3 is CASSFTGANTGELFF. The CDR3 nucleotides read TGTGCCAGCAGTTTTACGGGCGCGAACACCGGGGAGCTGTTTTTT.

This clonotype came up a few times. The rearrangement joins TRBV11-2 to TRBJ1-1; perhaps TRBD1 as D (6 bases). Trimming pared 2 bases from V and 2 bases from J, leaving 12 bases between. Germline CDR1 is SGHAT and CDR2 is FQNNGV. The CDR3 is made up of 15 amino acids. CDR3 nucleotide sequence: TGTGCCAGCAGCTTATCGGGACACGTAAACACTGAAGCTTTCTTT. Encoded protein: CASSLSGHVNTEAFF.

The V gene is TRBV7-3, the J gene TRBJ2-3; D perhaps matches TRBD2 (6 bases). Germline assignment: CDR1 SGHTA and CDR2 FQGTGA. Trimming took off 2 bases at V and 5 bases at J, with 11 bases between the two ends. This CDR3 spans 14 amino acids. The DNA for the CDR3 is TGTGCCAGCAGCTTAGCGGGACCTTTAGATACGCAGTATTTT. Translation gives CASSLAGPLDTQYF.

V and J are TRBV7-9 and TRBJ2-3; D ambiguous. There are 14 residues in the CDR3. CDR1 is SEHNR, CDR2 FQNEAQ, per germline (reference sequence). V was cut by 0 bases and J by 4 bases, with 8 bases left in between. CDR3 sequence: CASSLAVEADTQYF. In DNA, the CDR3 is TGTGCCAGCAGCTTAGCGGTTGAGGCAGATACGCAGTATTTT.

This clonotype was recorded at least ten times. V gene TRBV10-3 combines with J gene TRBJ2-5; D ambiguous. This CDR3 is 12 amino acids long. CDR1 is ENHRY and CDR2 is SYGVKD in the germline V gene. The V and J ends lost 3 bases and 5 bases respectively, with 7 bases between them. This CDR3 is CAISDVGETQYF. The CDR3, as DNA: TGTGCCATCAGTGATGTAGGGGAGACCCAGTACTTC.